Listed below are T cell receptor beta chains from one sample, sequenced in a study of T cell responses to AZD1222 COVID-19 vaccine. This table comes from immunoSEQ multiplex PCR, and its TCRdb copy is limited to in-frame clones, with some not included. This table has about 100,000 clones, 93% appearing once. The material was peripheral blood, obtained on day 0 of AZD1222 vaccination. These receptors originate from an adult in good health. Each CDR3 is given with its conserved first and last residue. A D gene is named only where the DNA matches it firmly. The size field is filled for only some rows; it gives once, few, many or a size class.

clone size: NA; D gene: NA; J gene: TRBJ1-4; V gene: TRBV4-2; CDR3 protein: CASSREQGSTNEKLFF; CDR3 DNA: TGTGCCAGCAGCCGAGAACAGGGATCAACTAATGAAAAACTGTTTTTT
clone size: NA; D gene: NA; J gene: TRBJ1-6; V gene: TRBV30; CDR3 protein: CAWNVQGRSPLHF; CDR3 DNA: TGTGCCTGGAATGTTCAGGGTCGTTCACCCCTCCACTTT
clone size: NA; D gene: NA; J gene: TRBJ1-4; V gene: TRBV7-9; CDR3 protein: CASSLSEKLFF; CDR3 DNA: TGTGCCAGCAGCCTCAGCGAAAAACTGTTTTTT
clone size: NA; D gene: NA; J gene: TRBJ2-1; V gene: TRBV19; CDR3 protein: CASSIVTFSSYNEQFF; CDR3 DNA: TGTGCCAGTAGTATAGTTACTTTCAGCTCCTACAATGAGCAGTTCTTC
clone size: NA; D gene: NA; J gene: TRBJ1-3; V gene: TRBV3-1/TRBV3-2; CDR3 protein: CASSQDVQLGNTIYF; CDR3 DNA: TGTGCCAGCAGCCAGGACGTACAACTTGGAAACACCATATATTTT
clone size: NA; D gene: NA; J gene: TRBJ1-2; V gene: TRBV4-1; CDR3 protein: CASSQWYRMEYGYTF; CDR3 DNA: TGCGCCAGCAGCCAATGGTATCGGATGGAGTATGGCTACACCTTC
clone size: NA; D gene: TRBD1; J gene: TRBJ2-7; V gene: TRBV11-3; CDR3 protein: CASSDTGGSYEQYF; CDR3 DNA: TGTGCCAGCAGCGATACAGGGGGATCCTACGAGCAGTACTTC
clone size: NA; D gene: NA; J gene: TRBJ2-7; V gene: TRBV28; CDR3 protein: CASSLGGGTYEQYF; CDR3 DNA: TGTGCCAGCAGTTTAGGGGGGGGCACCTACGAGCAGTACTTC
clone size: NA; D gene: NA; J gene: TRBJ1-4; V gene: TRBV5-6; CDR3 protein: CASSRDRAYEKLFF; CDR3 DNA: TGTGCCAGCAGCAGGGACCGGGCATATGAAAAACTGTTTTTT
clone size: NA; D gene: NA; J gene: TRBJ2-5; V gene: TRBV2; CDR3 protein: CAIETSKLEETQYF; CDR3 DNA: TGTGCCATCGAAACTAGCAAGTTAGAAGAGACCCAGTACTTC
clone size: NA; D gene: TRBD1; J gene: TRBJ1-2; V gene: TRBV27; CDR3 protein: CASSQRQGLYGYTF; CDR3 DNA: TGTGCCAGCAGTCAGCGACAGGGCCTCTATGGCTACACCTTC
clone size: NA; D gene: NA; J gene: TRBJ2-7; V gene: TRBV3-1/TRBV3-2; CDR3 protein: CASGSYEQYF; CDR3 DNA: TGTGCCAGCGGGTCCTACGAGCAGTACTTC
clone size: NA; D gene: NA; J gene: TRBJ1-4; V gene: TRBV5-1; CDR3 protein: CASSLGAMDEKLFF; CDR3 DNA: TGCGCCAGCAGCTTGGGGGCAATGGATGAAAAACTGTTTTTT
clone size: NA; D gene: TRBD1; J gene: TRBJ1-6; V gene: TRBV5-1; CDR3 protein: CASSLGTGSSPLHF; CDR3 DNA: TGCGCCAGCAGCCTAGGGACAGGTAGCTCACCCCTCCACTTT
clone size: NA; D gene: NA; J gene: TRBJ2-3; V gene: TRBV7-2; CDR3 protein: CASRGISSTDTQYF; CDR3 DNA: TGTGCCAGCCGCGGAATTTCTAGTACAGATACGCAGTATTTT
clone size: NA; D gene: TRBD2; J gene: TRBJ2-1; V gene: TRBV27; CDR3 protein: CASSPSTSSHEQFF; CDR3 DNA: TGTGCCAGCAGTCCCTCGACTAGCAGCCATGAGCAGTTCTTC
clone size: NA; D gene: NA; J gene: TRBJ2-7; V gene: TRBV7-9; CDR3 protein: CASSRLNSYEQYF; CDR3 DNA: TGTGCCAGCAGCAGATTGAATAGTTACGAGCAGTACTTC
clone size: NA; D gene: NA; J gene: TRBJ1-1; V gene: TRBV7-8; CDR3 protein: CASSLLRVGVAFF; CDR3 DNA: TGTGCCAGCAGTCTCCTAAGGGTGGGGGTGGCTTTCTTT
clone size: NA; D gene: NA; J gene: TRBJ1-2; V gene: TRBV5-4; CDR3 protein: CASSFPATYGYTF; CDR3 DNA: TGTGCCAGCAGCTTTCCGGCGACGTATGGCTACACCTTC
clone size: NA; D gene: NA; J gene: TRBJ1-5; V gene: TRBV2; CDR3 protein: CASRGTTVGPQHF; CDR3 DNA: TGTGCCAGCAGGGGAACGACCGTAGGGCCCCAGCATTTT
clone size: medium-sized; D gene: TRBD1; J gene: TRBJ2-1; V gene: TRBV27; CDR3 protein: CASSPSGGPYNEQFF; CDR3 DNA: TGTGCCAGCAGTCCCTCAGGGGGCCCCTACAATGAGCAGTTCTTC
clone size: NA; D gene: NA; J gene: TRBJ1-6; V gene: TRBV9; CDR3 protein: CASSVSKGPPLHF; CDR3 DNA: TGTGCCAGCAGCGTTTCGAAGGGTCCACCCCTCCACTTT
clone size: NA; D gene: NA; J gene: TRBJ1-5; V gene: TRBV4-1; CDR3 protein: CASSQDPFANQPQHF; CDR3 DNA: TGCGCCAGCAGCCAAGATCCTTTCGCAAATCAGCCCCAGCATTTT
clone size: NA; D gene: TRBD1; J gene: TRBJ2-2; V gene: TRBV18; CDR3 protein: CASSIQGTGELFF; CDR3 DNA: TGTGCCAGCTCAATACAGGGGACCGGGGAGCTGTTTTTT
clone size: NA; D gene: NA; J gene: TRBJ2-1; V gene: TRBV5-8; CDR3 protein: CASSLVGGEQFF; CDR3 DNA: TGTGCCAGCAGCTTGGTTGGAGGTGAGCAGTTCTTC
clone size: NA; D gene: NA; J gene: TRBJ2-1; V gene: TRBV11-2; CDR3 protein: CASSLIQRDEQFF; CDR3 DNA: TGTGCCAGCAGCTTAATCCAGCGGGATGAGCAGTTCTTC
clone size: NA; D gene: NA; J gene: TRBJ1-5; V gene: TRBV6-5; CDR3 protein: CASNSGGYQPQHF; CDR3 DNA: TGTGCCAGCAACTCTGGGGGATACCAGCCCCAGCATTTT
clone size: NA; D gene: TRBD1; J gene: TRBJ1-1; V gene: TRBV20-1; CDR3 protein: CSANLGRGAFF; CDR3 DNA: TGCAGTGCTAACTTGGGCAGGGGGGCTTTCTTT
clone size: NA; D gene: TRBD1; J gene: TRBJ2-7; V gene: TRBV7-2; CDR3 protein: CASSFRQGVYEQYF; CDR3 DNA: TGTGCCAGCAGCTTCCGACAGGGGGTCTACGAGCAGTACTTC
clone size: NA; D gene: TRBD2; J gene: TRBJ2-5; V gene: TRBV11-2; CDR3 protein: CASSLVLAGGQETQYF; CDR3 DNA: TGTGCCAGCAGCTTAGTACTAGCGGGAGGCCAAGAGACCCAGTACTTC
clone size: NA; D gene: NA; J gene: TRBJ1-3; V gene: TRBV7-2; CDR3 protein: CASSSYGGNTIYF; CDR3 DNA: TGTGCCAGCAGCTCGTACGGCGGAAACACCATATATTTT